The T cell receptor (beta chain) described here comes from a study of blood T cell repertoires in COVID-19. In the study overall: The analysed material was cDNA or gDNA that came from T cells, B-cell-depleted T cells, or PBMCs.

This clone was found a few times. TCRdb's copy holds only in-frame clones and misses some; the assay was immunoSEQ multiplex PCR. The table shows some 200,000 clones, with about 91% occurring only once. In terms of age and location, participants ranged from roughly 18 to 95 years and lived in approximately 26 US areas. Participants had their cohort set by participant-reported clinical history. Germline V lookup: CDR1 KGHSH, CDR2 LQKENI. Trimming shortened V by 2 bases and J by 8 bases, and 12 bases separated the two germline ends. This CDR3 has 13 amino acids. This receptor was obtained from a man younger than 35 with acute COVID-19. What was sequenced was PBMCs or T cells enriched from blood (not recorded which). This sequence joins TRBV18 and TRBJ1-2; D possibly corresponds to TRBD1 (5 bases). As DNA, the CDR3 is TGTGCCAGCTCACCAAGGAGGGGTGAAGGCTACACCTTC. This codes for CASSPRRGEGYTF.